This T cell receptor (beta chain) was recorded in a study of T-cell memory formation after mild COVID-19. Findings and caveats of the study: Memory from before infection featured some responding clones, which suggests cross-reactive memory joined.

Comments on this clonotype: What it binds is not known.

TCRdb redid the calling of the 5' RACE reads with MiXCR, one entry per CDR3 protein. The data hold around 340,000 distinct CDR3 sequences, with 10% to 15% observed a single time. CDR3 length: 13 residues. The ends lost 7 bases at V and 11 bases at J; junction bases unmatched: 7. Germline V lookup: CDR1 SEHNR, CDR2 FQNEAQ (reference sequence). Sequencing used PBMCs or a T cell subset sorted from them (not recorded which). The clonotype comes from a man aged 18 to 29 who had mild COVID-19 (a few samples of this study predate the infection). Cell type and time point are not known. This chain joins TRBV7-9 and TRBJ1-6; 8 bases match TRBD1. The CDR3 coding sequence is TGTGCCAGCACCAATGGACAGGGAGCACCCCTCCACTTT. Translating it yields CASTNGQGAPLHF.